One and the same sample provided the 26 T cell receptor beta chains below, sequenced in a study of T cell responses to AZD1222 COVID-19 vaccine. Clones were sequenced by immunoSEQ multiplex PCR, and TCRdb holds only the in-frame ones, with some missing. The data hold approximately 110,000 clones, with under 85% observed a single time. The input for sequencing was peripheral blood, taken on day 0 of AZD1222 vaccination. These receptors were taken from an adult in good health.

This chain connects TRBV18 to TRBJ1-1, with 7 bases that match TRBD1. Per the germline V gene, CDR1 is KGHSH and CDR2 is LQKENI. With 4 bases clipped from V and 4 bases from J, the junction kept 6 bases outside the gene matches. The CDR3 loop spans 14 amino acids. CDR3 residues: CASSQGGEGTEAFF. As DNA, the CDR3 is TGTGCCAGCTCACAAGGGGGCGAGGGCACTGAAGCTTTCTTT.

This sequence joins TRBV14 and TRBJ1-1; unclear D gene. The V end lost 0 bases, the J end lost 10 bases, and 12 bases lay between the germline ends. Germline V lookup: CDR1 SGHDN, CDR2 FVKESK. The length of the CDR3 is 13 residues. In DNA form, the CDR3 reads TGTGCCAGCAGCCAAGATATCGTTCGCATAGCTTTCTTT. Its protein is CASSQDIVRIAFF.

The V and J genes are TRBV5-1 and TRBJ1-2, with TRBD1 as a possible D gene (6 bases). With 4 bases removed from V and 5 bases from J, the gap between germline ends came to 15 bases. This CDR3 region has 14 residues. Germline lookup yields CDR1 SGHRS and CDR2 YFSETQ. This CDR3 is CASSPADSGYGYTF. In DNA, the CDR3 is TGCGCCAGCAGCCCGGCGGACAGTGGTTATGGCTACACCTTC.

The J gene is TRBJ2-7, the V gene TRBV6-2 or TRBV6-3; 11 nucleotides align to TRBD1. The CDR3 sequence is 14 residues long. J gave up 6 bases and V 0 bases, and 1 base lay outside the gene matches. Germline CDR1 MNHEY, CDR2 SVGEGT. CDR3 sequence reads: CASSYSGTGGEQYF. Here the CDR3 DNA reads TGTGCCAGCAGTTACTCCGGGACAGGGGGCGAGCAGTACTTC.

This sequence joins TRBV24-1 and TRBJ2-3; tentative D call: TRBD2 (6 bases). Germline assignment: CDR1 KGHDR and CDR2 SFDVKD. This CDR3 comprises 17 residues. V was trimmed by 4 bases and J by 0 bases, leaving 16 bases between them. The CDR3 region is CATSDPDGGASTDTQYF. CDR3 DNA: TGTGCCACCAGTGACCCTGACGGCGGGGCCAGCACAGATACGCAGTATTTT.

The gene calls are TRBV28 and TRBJ1-2; D is undetermined. CDR1 MDHEN and CDR2 SYDVKM come from the germline V gene. Trimming stripped 5 bases from V and 0 bases from J, with 10 bases between. This CDR3 is 14 amino acids long. The CDR3 spells CASSDPPANYGYTF. The CDR3 coding sequence is TGTGCCAGCAGTGACCCCCCGGCTAACTATGGCTACACCTTC.

This clone is a singleton in its sample. The chain uses TRBV11-2 and TRBJ2-2; 7 bases agree with TRBD1. The CDR3 runs 17 residues. Trimming removed 5 bases from V and 3 bases from J; junction bases left unmatched: 12. The V gene's germline CDR1 is SGHAT and CDR2 FQNNGV. The CDR3 here is CASSRDLQTGDTGELFF. The DNA of the CDR3 is TGTGCCAGCAGCCGGGATCTACAAACAGGGGACACCGGGGAGCTGTTTTTT. Full variable domain (remainder filled in from reference TRBV11-2 and TRBJ2-2): EAGVAQSPRYKIIEKRQSVAFWCNPISGHATLYWYQQILGQGPKLLIQFQNNGVVDDSQLPKDRFSAERLKGVDSTLKIQPAKLEDSAVYLCASSRDLQTGDTGELFFGEGSRLTVL.

This chain links TRBV18 with TRBJ2-1, with 12 bases that match TRBD2. The germline gives CDR1 KGHSH, CDR2 LQKENI. After removal of 8 bases from V and 8 bases from J, the junction contained 4 bases not matched to a gene. The CDR3 extends over 13 amino acids. The CDR3 sequence: CASTLAGGDEQFF. Here the CDR3 DNA reads TGTGCCAGCACACTAGCGGGGGGCGATGAGCAGTTCTTC. The whole variable domain, remainder taken from reference TRBV18 and TRBJ2-1, is NAGVMQNPRHLVRRRGQEARLRCSPMKGHSHVYWYRQLPEEGLKFMVYLQKENIIDESGMPKERFSAEFPKEGPSILRIQQVVRGDSAAYFCASTLAGGDEQFFGPGTRLTVL.

V usage is TRBV5-1 and J usage is TRBJ2-2; D is undetermined. Germline CDR1 and CDR2: SGHRS and YFSETQ. The V end was cut by 0 bases, the J end by 1 base, with 4 bases between. This CDR3 contains 14 residues. DNA of the CDR3: TGCGCCAGCAGCTTGGTGGTGAACACCGGGGAGCTGTTTTTT. It codes for CASSLVVNTGELFF.

This chain connects TRBV28 to TRBJ2-2; a possible D gene is TRBD1 (6 bases). CDR1 and CDR2 from the germline V gene are MDHEN and SYDVKM. The CDR3 consists of 15 residues. The V and J ends lost 7 bases and 6 bases respectively, with 18 bases between them. The CDR3 DNA is TGTGCCAGCATTCGCCCAGGGGAAAGAGCCGGGGAGCTGTTTTTT. Translating it yields CASIRPGERAGELFF. Full variable domain (remainder filled in from reference TRBV28 and TRBJ2-2): DVKVTQSSRYLVKRTGEKVFLECVQDMDHENMFWYRQDPGLGLRLIYFSYDVKMKEKGDIPEGYSVSREKKERFSLILESASTNQTSMYLCASIRPGERAGELFFGEGSRLTVL.

The chain carries TRBV19 and TRBJ2-1, with D possibly TRBD2 on 6 matching bases. The CDR3 spans 13 residues. With 3 bases removed from V and 8 bases from J, the gap between germline ends came to 11 bases. Germline CDR1 is LNHDA and CDR2 is SQIVND (reference sequence). The CDR3 DNA sequence: TGTGCCAGTAGTATTGAGGGACTCGATGAGCAGTTCTTC. Residues: CASSIEGLDEQFF.

The chain carries TRBV29-1 and TRBJ2-1, with TRBD2 identical over 7 bases. The CDR3 loop spans 12 amino acids. Germline V gene sequence: CDR1 SQVTM, CDR2 ANQGSEA. V shed 8 bases, J shed 10 bases, and the junction held 11 bases outside the gene matches. The CDR3 sequence: CSISPSGGEQFF. The CDR3 DNA is TGCAGCATCTCCCCCTCGGGGGGAGAGCAGTTCTTC.

The gene calls are TRBV5-5 and TRBJ1-1; TRBD1 might be the D (6 bases). CDR3 length equals 14 residues. Deletions cut 4 bases from V and 6 bases from J, with 16 bases between. Per germline, CDR1 SGHKS and CDR2 YYEKEE (reference sequence). CDR3 bases: TGTGCCAGCAGCCGCCAAACAGGGACCCCTGAAGCTTTCTTT. Amino acids: CASSRQTGTPEAFF.

The V gene is TRBV19, the J gene TRBJ1-3; D not certain. Looked up from germline, CDR1 is LNHDA and CDR2 is SQIVND (reference sequence). This CDR3 has 15 residues. Trimming shortened V by 6 bases and J by 0 bases, and 12 bases separated the two germline ends. The CDR3: CASRPDGLSGNTIYF. In nucleotides, the CDR3 is TGTGCCAGTAGACCGGACGGACTCTCTGGAAACACCATATATTTT.

This clone occurred once. The V gene is TRBV11-1, the J gene TRBJ1-1; a weak D match, TRBD1 (6 bases). V was shortened by 4 bases and J by 7 bases, with 10 bases between the two germline ends. Germline V gene lookup returns CDR1 SGHAT and CDR2 FQDESV (reference sequence). This CDR3 has 12 residues. The chain's CDR3 is CASSSQGHEAFF. CDR3 DNA sequence: TGTGCCAGCAGCTCACAGGGACATGAAGCTTTCTTT.

V gene TRBV30 combines with J gene TRBJ2-2; 8 bases match TRBD1. Germline trimming cut 8 bases from V and 1 base from J; bases unmatched to any gene: 6. There are 14 residues in the CDR3. Germline V gene sequence: CDR1 GTSNPN, CDR2 SVGIG (reference sequence). The CDR3 nucleotides are TGTGCCGGATACGACAGGGGGAACACCGGGGAGCTGTTTTTT. It encodes CAGYDRGNTGELFF. The whole variable domain, remainder taken from reference TRBV30 and TRBJ2-2, is SQTIHQWPATLVQPVGSPLSLECTVEGTSNPNLYWYRQAAGRGLQLLFYSVGIGQISSEVPQNLSASRPQDRQFILSSKKLLLSDSGFYLCAGYDRGNTGELFFGEGSRLTVL.

The chain uses TRBV27 and TRBJ1-2, with a possible D match to TRBD1 (5 bases). Trimming pared 6 bases from V and 1 base from J, leaving 9 bases between. The CDR3 contains 13 residues. In germline, CDR1 is MNHEY, CDR2 SMNVEV (reference sequence). CDR3 nucleotide sequence: TGTGCCAGCAGGTTGGGACTTAACTATGGCTACACCTTC. Amino acids: CASRLGLNYGYTF.

This chain joins TRBV19 and TRBJ2-6; the D is unclear. V shed 5 bases and J shed 0 bases, with 11 bases lying between them. The CDR3 length is 16 residues. Germline CDR1 reads LNHDA; CDR2 reads SQIVND (reference sequence). The CDR3: CASSSPVRSGANVLTF. The CDR3 DNA reads TGTGCCAGTAGTTCCCCCGTCCGCTCTGGGGCCAACGTCCTGACTTTC.

The chain joins TRBV4-1 to TRBJ2-1, with 8 bases fitting TRBD2. This CDR3 spans 17 amino acids. J was trimmed by 0 bases and V by 3 bases; bases with no gene match: 7. The germline V gene has CDR1 MGHRA and CDR2 YSYEKL. CDR3 in amino acids: CASSQVRGDLSYNEQFF. The CDR3 DNA is TGCGCCAGCAGCCAGGTGCGGGGGGACCTCTCCTACAATGAGCAGTTCTTC.

V is TRBV3-1 (or the pseudogene TRBV3-2) and J is TRBJ2-1; 9 bases match TRBD2. The CDR3 is 15 residues long. Germline V gene data show CDR1 as LGHDT and CDR2 as YNNKEL (reference sequence). The V and J ends lost 4 bases and 5 bases, in that order; junction bases with no gene match: 6. The CDR3 protein is CASSRSGGFNNEQFF. As DNA, the CDR3 is TGTGCCAGCAGCCGTAGCGGGGGCTTTAACAATGAGCAGTTCTTC.

V gene TRBV5-1 combines with J gene TRBJ2-7; D might be TRBD2 (7 bases). The germline CDR1 and CDR2 sequences are SGHRS and YFSETQ. V lost 4 bases and J 4 bases, leaving 15 bases between the germline ends. The CDR3 runs 14 residues. CDR3 region: CASSQRGGAYEQYF. CDR3 in DNA: TGCGCCAGCAGCCAGAGGGGGGGCGCTTACGAGCAGTACTTC.

The chain couples TRBV28 to TRBJ1-6; 11 bases match TRBD1. Per germline, CDR1 MDHEN and CDR2 SYDVKM. V was clipped by 0 bases and J by 5 bases; unmatched bases: 3. This CDR3 is built from 17 residues. DNA of the CDR3: TGTGCCAGCAGTTTATGGGGACAGGGGGTACATAATTCACCCCTCCACTTT. Encoded protein: CASSLWGQGVHNSPLHF.

V usage is TRBV28 and J usage is TRBJ2-3, with TRBD2 matching 16 bases. The germline CDR1 and CDR2 sequences are MDHEN and SYDVKM. This CDR3 comprises 21 residues. V dropped 6 bases and J dropped 2; count of bases not matched to a gene: 17. The CDR3 DNA reads as TGTGCCAGCAGCAGACTTCGCAGATCCGGGACTAGCGGGGGGGCCACAGATACGCAGTATTTT. Protein: CASSRLRRSGTSGGATDTQYF. The whole variable domain, filled in from reference TRBV28 and TRBJ2-3, reads DVKVTQSSRYLVKRTGEKVFLECVQDMDHENMFWYRQDPGLGLRLIYFSYDVKMKEKGDIPEGYSVSREKKERFSLILESASTNQTSMYLCASSRLRRSGTSGGATDTQYFGPGTRLTVL.

This chain links TRBV28 with TRBJ1-5, with a possible D match to TRBD1 (5 bases). Germline CDR1 and CDR2: MDHEN and SYDVKM. V was pared by 2 bases and J by 4 bases, with 12 bases between. The CDR3 loop spans 15 amino acids. The CDR3 is CASSLGSGWNQPQHF. In DNA, the CDR3 is TGTGCCAGCAGTTTAGGGTCAGGGTGGAATCAGCCCCAGCATTTT.

V gene TRBV28 combines with J gene TRBJ1-2; D remains ambiguous. Germline lookup yields CDR1 MDHEN and CDR2 SYDVKM. Deletions cut 7 bases from V and 4 bases from J, with 28 bases between. The CDR3 covers 18 residues. The CDR3 loop reads CASMPVDVGPSEGYGYTF. Here the CDR3 DNA reads TGTGCCAGCATGCCCGTAGACGTGGGCCCAAGTGAGGGCTATGGCTACACCTTC.

This rearrangement joins TRBV3-1 (or the pseudogene TRBV3-2) to TRBJ2-7; D may be TRBD1 (7 bases). The ends were cut back, 1 base at V and 0 bases at J, with 16 bases in the middle. CDR1 is LGHDT, CDR2 YNNKEL, per germline (reference sequence). The CDR3 is 17 residues long. The CDR3 here is CASSQVLAGQSSYEQYF. The DNA of the CDR3 is TGTGCCAGCAGCCAAGTTTTGGCGGGACAGAGCTCCTACGAGCAGTACTTC.